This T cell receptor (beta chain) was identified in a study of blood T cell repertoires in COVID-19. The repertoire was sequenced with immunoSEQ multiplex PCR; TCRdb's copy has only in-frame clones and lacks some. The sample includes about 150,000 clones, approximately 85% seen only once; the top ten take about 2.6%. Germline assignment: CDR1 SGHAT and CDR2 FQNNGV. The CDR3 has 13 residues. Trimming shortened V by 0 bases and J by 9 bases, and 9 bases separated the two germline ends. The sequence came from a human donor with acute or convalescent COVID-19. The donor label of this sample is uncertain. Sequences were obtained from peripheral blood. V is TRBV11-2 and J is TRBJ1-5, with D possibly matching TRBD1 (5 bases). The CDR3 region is CASSLEGQWPQHF. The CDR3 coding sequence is TGTGCCAGCAGCTTAGAGGGGCAATGGCCCCAGCATTTT.